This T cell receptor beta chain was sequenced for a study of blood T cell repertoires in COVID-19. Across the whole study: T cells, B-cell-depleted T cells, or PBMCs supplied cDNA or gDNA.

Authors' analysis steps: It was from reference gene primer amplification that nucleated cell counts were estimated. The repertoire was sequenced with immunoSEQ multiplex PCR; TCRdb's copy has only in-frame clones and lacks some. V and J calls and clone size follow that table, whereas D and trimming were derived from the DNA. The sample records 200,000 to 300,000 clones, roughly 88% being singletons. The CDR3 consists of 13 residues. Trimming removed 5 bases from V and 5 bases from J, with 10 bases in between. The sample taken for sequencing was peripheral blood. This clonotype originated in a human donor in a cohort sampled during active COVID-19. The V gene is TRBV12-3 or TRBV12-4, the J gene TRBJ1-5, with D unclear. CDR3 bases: TGTGCCAGCAGTCCAAGCCTTCATCAGCCCCAGCATTTT. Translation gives CASSPSLHQPQHF.